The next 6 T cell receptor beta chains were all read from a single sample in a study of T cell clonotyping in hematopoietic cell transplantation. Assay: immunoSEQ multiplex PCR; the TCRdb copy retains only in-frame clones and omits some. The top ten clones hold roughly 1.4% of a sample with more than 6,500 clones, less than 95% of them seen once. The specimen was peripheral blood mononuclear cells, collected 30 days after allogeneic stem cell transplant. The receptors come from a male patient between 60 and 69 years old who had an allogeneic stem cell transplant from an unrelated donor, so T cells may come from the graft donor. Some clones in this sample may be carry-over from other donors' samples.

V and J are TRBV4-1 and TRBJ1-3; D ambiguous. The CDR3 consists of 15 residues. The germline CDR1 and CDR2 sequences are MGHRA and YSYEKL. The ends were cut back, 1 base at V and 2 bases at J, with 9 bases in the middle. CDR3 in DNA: TGCGCCAGCAGCCAAGTGGGCTTAACTGGAAACACCATATATTTT. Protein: CASSQVGLTGNTIYF.

CDR3 region: CASSLEEGQGVTDTQYF. The CDR3 DNA sequence: TGTGCCAGCAGCTTGGAGGAGGGACAGGGGGTTACAGATACGCAGTATTTT. The chain uses TRBV5-6 and TRBJ2-3, with 11 bases fitting TRBD1. CDR3 size: 17 residues. Losses at the gene ends were 0 bases for V and 3 bases for J; bases not matched to a gene: 6. CDR1 is SGHDT and CDR2 is YYEEEE in the germline V gene.

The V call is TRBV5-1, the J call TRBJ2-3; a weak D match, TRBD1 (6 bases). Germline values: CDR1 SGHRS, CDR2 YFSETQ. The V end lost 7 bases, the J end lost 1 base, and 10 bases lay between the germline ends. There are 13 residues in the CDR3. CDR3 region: CASGDIGTDTQYF. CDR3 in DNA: TGCGCCAGCGGGGACATCGGCACAGATACGCAGTATTTT. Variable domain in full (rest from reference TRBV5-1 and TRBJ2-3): KAGVTQTPRYLIKTRGQQVTLSCSPISGHRSVSWYQQTPGQGLQFLFEYFSETQRNKGNFPGRFSGRQFSNSRSEMNVSTLELGDSALYLCASGDIGTDTQYFGPGTRLTVL.

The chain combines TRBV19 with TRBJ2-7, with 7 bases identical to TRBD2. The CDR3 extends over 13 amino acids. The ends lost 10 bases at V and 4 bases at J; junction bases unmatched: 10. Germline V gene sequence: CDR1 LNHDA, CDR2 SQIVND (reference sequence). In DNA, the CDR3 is TGTGCCACGGGACTAACTTTAGGTTACGAGCAGTACTTC. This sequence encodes CATGLTLGYEQYF. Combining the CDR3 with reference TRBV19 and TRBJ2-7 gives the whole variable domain DGGITQSPKYLFRKEGQNVTLSCEQNLNHDAMYWYRQDPGQGLRLIYYSQIVNDFQKGDIAEGYSVSREKKESFPLTVTSAQKNPTAFYLCATGLTLGYEQYFGPGTRLTVT.

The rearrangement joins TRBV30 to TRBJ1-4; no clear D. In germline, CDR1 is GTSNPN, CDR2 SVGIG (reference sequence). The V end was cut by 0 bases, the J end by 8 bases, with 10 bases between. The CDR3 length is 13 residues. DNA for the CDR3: TGTGCCTGGAGTGTCGGGCCAATCGAAAAACTGTTTTTT. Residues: CAWSVGPIEKLFF.

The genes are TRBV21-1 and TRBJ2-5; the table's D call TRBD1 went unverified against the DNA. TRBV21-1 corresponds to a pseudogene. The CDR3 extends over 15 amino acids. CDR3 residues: CASSKIGRVGETQYF. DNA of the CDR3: TGTGCCAGCAGCAAAATAGGCAGGGTAGGAGAGACCCAGTACTTC.